This T cell receptor (beta chain) was sequenced in a study of shared clonotypes between healthy human individuals. Study findings and constraints: Limited genetic and exposure-history diversity came from having few donors.

Comments on this clone: The antigen is not known.

Sorted-subset replicate PCRs used 200 ng of genomic DNA. This amount corresponded to about 30,000 T cell genomes. Only in-frame clones appear in the TCRdb table, and some are missing; sequencing was by immunoSEQ multiplex PCR. The data show some 2,100,000 clones, 90% to 97% seen once. Investigators divided CD4+ cells into CD45RA+ naive and CD45RA-negative memory subsets. This sequence originates from a man in his late teens or twenties in good health. Sequencing was performed on naive CD4+ T cells sorted from blood. Subset here: CD45RA+ positively selected.

Here the CDR3 reads CASSWPGLAAYNEQFF. In nucleotides, the CDR3 is TGTGCCAGCAGCTGGCCGGGACTAGCGGCCTACAATGAGCAGTTCTTC. The chain couples TRBV11-2 to TRBJ2-1; TRBD2 aligns across 11 bases. The V gene end was trimmed by 4 bases and the J gene end by 2 bases; junction bases not matched to a gene: 4. CDR1 and CDR2 (germline): SGHAT, FQNNGV. The CDR3 is 16 residues long.